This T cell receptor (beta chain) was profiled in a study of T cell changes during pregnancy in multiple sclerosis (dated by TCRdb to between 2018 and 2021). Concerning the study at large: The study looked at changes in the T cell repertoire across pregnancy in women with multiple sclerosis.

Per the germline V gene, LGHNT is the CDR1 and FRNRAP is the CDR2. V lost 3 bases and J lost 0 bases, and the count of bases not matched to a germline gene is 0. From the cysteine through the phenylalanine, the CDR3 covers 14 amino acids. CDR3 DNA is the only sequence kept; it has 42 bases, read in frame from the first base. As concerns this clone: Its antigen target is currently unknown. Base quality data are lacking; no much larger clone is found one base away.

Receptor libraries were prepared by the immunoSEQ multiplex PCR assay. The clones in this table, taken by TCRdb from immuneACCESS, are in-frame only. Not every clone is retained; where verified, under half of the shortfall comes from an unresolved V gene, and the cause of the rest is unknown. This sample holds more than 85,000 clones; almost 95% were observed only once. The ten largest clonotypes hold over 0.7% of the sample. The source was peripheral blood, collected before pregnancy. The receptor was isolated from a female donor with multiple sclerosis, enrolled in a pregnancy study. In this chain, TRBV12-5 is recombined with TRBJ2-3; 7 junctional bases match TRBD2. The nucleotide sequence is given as TGTGCTAGTGGTTTTAGCGGGAGCACAGATACGCAGTATTTT. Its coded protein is CASGFSGSTDTQYF. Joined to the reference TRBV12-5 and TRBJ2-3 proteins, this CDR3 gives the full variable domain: DARVTQTPRHKVTEMGQEVTMRCQPILGHNTVFWYRQTMMQGLELLAYFRNRAPLDDSGMPKDRFSAEMPDATLATLKIQPSEPRDSAVYFCASGFSGSTDTQYFGPGTRLTVL.